A single sample is the source of the 17 T cell receptor beta chains below, sequenced in a study of T cell changes during pregnancy in multiple sclerosis. Clones were read by immunoSEQ multiplex PCR, and TCRdb kept only the in-frame ones, dropping some. The table includes tens of thousands of clones, approximately 86% detected once. The sample here was peripheral blood, taken before pregnancy. The source is a female donor with multiple sclerosis, enrolled in a pregnancy study.

The J gene is TRBJ1-6, the V gene TRBV4-3; unclear D gene. Deletions cut 2 bases from V and 6 bases from J, with 5 bases between. Germline assignment: CDR1 LGHNA and CDR2 YSLEER. The CDR3 sequence is 13 residues long. The CDR3 reads CASSQIVNSPLHF. In nucleotides, the CDR3 is TGCGCCAGCAGCCAAATAGTTAATTCACCCCTCCACTTT.

This sequence joins TRBV6-5 and TRBJ1-5, with D hard to call. The CDR3 is 13 amino acids. V dropped 7 bases and J dropped 7 bases, with 14 bases sitting between them. The germline V gene encodes CDR1 MNHEY and CDR2 SVGAGI. CDR3 bases: TGTGCCAGCACCGAACAATACGGGCAGCCCCAGCATTTT. This gives the protein CASTEQYGQPQHF.

The genes are TRBV4-2 and TRBJ1-4; 9 bases fit TRBD1. The CDR3 contains 16 residues. Germline-derived CDR1 and CDR2 are LGHNA and YNFKEQ. Unmatched junction bases numbered 6, after V lost 0 bases and J lost 7 bases. The CDR3 is CASSQEPGTGSEKLFF. CDR3 bases: TGTGCCAGCAGCCAAGAGCCCGGGACAGGGAGTGAAAAACTGTTTTTT.

The V and J genes are TRBV4-1 and TRBJ2-2; 9 bases align to TRBD2. CDR1 is MGHRA, CDR2 YSYEKL, per germline. The CDR3 contains 18 residues. The J segment lost 2 bases and the V segment lost 4 bases, leaving 11 bases of the junction unmatched. CDR3 nucleotide sequence: TGCGCCAGCAGCCCAACCTCTAGACTAGCGGCTAACACCGGGGAGCTGTTTTTT. This sequence encodes CASSPTSRLAANTGELFF.

CDR3 residues: CASRRDGSYNEQFF. DNA of the CDR3: TGTGCCAGCAGGCGGGACGGATCCTACAATGAGCAGTTCTTC. V is TRBV6-1 and J is TRBJ2-1, with D possibly being TRBD2 (6 bases). Germline CDR1 MNHNS, CDR2 SASEGT. CDR3 length: 14 amino acids. Between the trimmed V and J ends, which lost 6 bases and 1 base, there was a span of 10 bases.

This rearrangement joins TRBV19 to TRBJ2-7, with 8 bases aligning to TRBD1. The CDR3 spans 15 residues. CDR1 is LNHDA, CDR2 SQIVND, per germline (reference sequence). V lost 5 bases and J lost 2; bases outside the gene matches: 8. In nucleotides, the CDR3 is TGTGCCAGTAGTGTCTTCCCGGGACAGGCCTACGAGCAGTACTTC. Amino acids: CASSVFPGQAYEQYF. Based on the CDR3 plus reference TRBV19 and TRBJ2-7, the full variable domain is DGGITQSPKYLFRKEGQNVTLSCEQNLNHDAMYWYRQDPGQGLRLIYYSQIVNDFQKGDIAEGYSVSREKKESFPLTVTSAQKNPTAFYLCASSVFPGQAYEQYFGPGTRLTVT.

This sequence joins TRBV5-4 and TRBJ1-3; D is possibly TRBD1 (6 bases). With 3 bases removed from V and 3 bases from J, the gap between germline ends came to 10 bases. The CDR3 has 14 residues. Germline-derived CDR1 and CDR2 are SGHNT and YYREEE (reference sequence). CDR3 protein: CASSSPGVGNTIYF. The CDR3 bases are TGTGCCAGCAGCTCTCCAGGGGTTGGAAACACCATATATTTT.

The V and J genes are TRBV30 and TRBJ2-6; maybe TRBD1 (5 bases). Germline CDR1 and CDR2: GTSNPN and SVGIG (reference sequence). This CDR3 has 15 residues. Trimming removed 0 bases at V and 0 bases at J, with 6 bases between. The DNA for the CDR3 is TGTGCCTGGAGTGTAGGGGTCTCTGGGGCCAACGTCCTGACTTTC. It specifies CAWSVGVSGANVLTF.

The chain carries TRBV7-8 and TRBJ2-5; D perhaps matches TRBD2 (6 bases). Trimming took 2 bases from V and 5 from J, leaving 12 bases between them. The CDR3 extends over 14 amino acids. Germline assignment: CDR1 SGHVS and CDR2 FQNEAQ. CDR3 in DNA: TGTGCCAGCAGCTTAAATGAGGGGAGGGAGACCCAGTACTTC. This encodes CASSLNEGRETQYF.

The rearrangement joins TRBV10-3 to TRBJ2-2; D might be TRBD2 (6 bases). The CDR3 has 16 amino acids. V lost 2 bases and J 1 base, leaving 11 bases between the germline ends. The germline V gene has CDR1 ENHRY and CDR2 SYGVKD. The DNA of the CDR3 is TGTGCCATCAGTGAGGGGGGTAGCGGGAACACCGGGGAGCTGTTTTTT. As protein: CAISEGGSGNTGELFF.

The chain has TRBV29-1 and TRBJ2-1, with D unresolved. V shed 4 bases and J shed 1 base, with 5 bases lying between them. This CDR3 is built from 12 residues. Germline loops: CDR1 SQVTM, CDR2 ANQGSEA. CDR3 in amino acids: CSVAGSYNEQFF. CDR3 nucleotides: TGCAGCGTTGCCGGGTCCTACAATGAGCAGTTCTTC.

This chain joins TRBV9 and TRBJ1-2, with 11 bases aligning to TRBD1. Trimming removed 0 bases from V and 4 bases from J; junction bases left unmatched: 2. The CDR3 spans 15 residues. Germline assignment: CDR1 SGDLS and CDR2 YYNGEE. CDR3 loop: CASSVGTGGGYGYTF. The CDR3 DNA follows: TGTGCCAGCAGCGTAGGGACAGGGGGCGGCTATGGCTACACCTTC.

This chain links TRBV6-5 with TRBJ1-1; 8 nucleotides align to TRBD1. CDR3 length: 15 amino acids. Germline CDR1 and CDR2: MNHEY and SVGAGI. J gave up 1 base and V 6 bases, and 7 bases lay outside the gene matches. The chain's CDR3 is CASREWDRRNTEAFF. The CDR3 DNA is TGTGCCAGCAGGGAATGGGACAGGAGGAACACTGAAGCTTTCTTT.

CDR3 sequence: CAISTSGSGGHEQFF. CDR3 DNA sequence: TGTGCCATCAGTACTAGCGGGAGCGGCGGACATGAGCAGTTCTTC. The V gene is TRBV10-3, the J gene TRBJ2-1; 11 bases line up with TRBD2. Germline lookup yields CDR1 ENHRY and CDR2 SYGVKD. There are 15 residues in the CDR3. The V gene end was trimmed by 5 bases and the J gene end by 8 bases; junction bases not matched to a gene: 8.

The gene calls are TRBV27 and TRBJ1-3; D is possibly TRBD1 (5 bases). The CDR3 has 15 residues. V was pared by 5 bases and J by 6 bases, with 17 bases between. Germline lookup yields CDR1 MNHEY and CDR2 SMNVEV (reference sequence). The CDR3 is CASSAVFGASNTIYF. The CDR3 bases are TGTGCCAGCAGTGCCGTATTTGGGGCTTCAAACACCATATATTTT.

The rearrangement uses TRBV4-3 and TRBJ1-2; 8 bases are a match to TRBD1. The junction had 6 bases not matched to a gene; V was cut back by 5 bases and J by 4 bases. This CDR3 contains 14 residues. Germline lookup yields CDR1 LGHNA and CDR2 YSLEER. The CDR3: CASSTRTGSYGYTF. The DNA of the CDR3 is TGCGCCAGCAGCACACGGACAGGGAGCTATGGCTACACCTTC.

The V gene is TRBV5-1, the J gene TRBJ2-7; a possible D gene is TRBD2 (5 bases). V shed 4 bases and J shed 3 bases, with 11 bases lying between them. The V gene's germline CDR1 is SGHRS and CDR2 YFSETQ. The CDR3 loop spans 13 amino acids. CDR3 DNA sequence: TGCGCCAGCAGCATCGGGGTTGGCTACGAGCAGTACTTC. This gives the protein CASSIGVGYEQYF.